This paragraph covers one T cell receptor (beta chain) sequence. The read stops 3 residues short of the end of the CDR3; the missing end is completed from the germline J gene. The sample comes from a study of T cells in women clearing cervical HPV infection. Study-wide background: Blood came at first lesion visit for cases, post-clearance for controls. HLA type stays a possible confounder, typing being limited.

The assay was immunoSEQ multiplex PCR, and TCRdb's table has in-frame clones only and misses some. This repertoire includes more than 20,000 clones. This CDR3 spans 14 amino acids. Trimming cost V 6 bases and J 6 bases; bases outside gene matches: 10. Germline CDR1 reads SGHRS; CDR2 reads YFSETQ. The chain recombines TRBV5-1 with TRBJ2-7, with 9 bases aligning to TRBD1. Material for sequencing was blood buffy coat. The clonotype was recovered from a woman aged 18-69 years with a cervical HPV16 infection that either progressed to CIN3+ or cleared (not recorded which). The CDR3 protein is CASTPGQGEGEQYF. CDR3 DNA (partial): TGCGCCAGCACCCCGGGACAGGGAGAGGGCGAG.